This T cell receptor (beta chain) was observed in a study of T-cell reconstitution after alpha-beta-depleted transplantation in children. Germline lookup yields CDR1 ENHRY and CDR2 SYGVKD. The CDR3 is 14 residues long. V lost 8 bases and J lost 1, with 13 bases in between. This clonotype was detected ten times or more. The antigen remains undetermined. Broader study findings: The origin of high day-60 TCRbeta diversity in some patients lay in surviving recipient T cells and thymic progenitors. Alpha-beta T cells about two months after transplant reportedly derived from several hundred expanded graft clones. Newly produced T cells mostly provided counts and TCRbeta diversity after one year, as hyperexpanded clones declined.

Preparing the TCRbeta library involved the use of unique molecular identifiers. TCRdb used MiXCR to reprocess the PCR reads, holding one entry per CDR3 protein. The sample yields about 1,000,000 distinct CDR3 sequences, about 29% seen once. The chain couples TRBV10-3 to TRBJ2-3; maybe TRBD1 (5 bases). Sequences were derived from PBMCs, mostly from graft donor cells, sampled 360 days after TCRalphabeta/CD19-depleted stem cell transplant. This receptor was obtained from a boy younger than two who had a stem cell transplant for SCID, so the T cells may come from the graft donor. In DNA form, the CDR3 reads TGTGCCATCGCAGACAGCACAGGCACAGATACGCAGTATTTT. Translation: CAIADSTGTDTQYF.